These 20 T cell receptor beta chains came from one sample sequenced in a study of OX40 agonist ivuxolimab in advanced cancers. Profiled with immunoSEQ multiplex PCR; TCRdb holds only in-frame clones, not every one. The profile shows tens of thousands of clones, around 74% of them singletons. Sequences were derived from CD4+ or CD8+ T cells sorted from blood, sampled in a trial of the OX40 agonist ivuxolimab. The receptor set was obtained from an adult with an advanced solid tumor such as melanoma, head and neck, liver or kidney cancer.

This clone was counted between two and nine times. V is TRBV7-9 and J is TRBJ2-1; 8 positions match TRBD1. In germline, CDR1 is SEHNR, CDR2 FQNEAQ (reference sequence). V dropped 5 bases and J dropped 10; count of bases not matched to a gene: 13. This CDR3 has 15 amino acids. CDR3 loop: CASSRTGKTGVEQFF. CDR3 DNA: TGTGCCAGCAGCAGGACAGGGAAGACGGGAGTAGAGCAGTTCTTC. Looking up the rest from reference TRBV7-9 and TRBJ2-1 gives the full variable domain: DTGVSQNPRHKITKRGQNVTFRCDPISEHNRLYWYRQTLGQGPEFLTYFQNEAQLEKSRLLSDRFSAERPKGSFSTLEIQRTEQGDSAMYLCASSRTGKTGVEQFFGPGTRLTVL.

The chain uses TRBV6-1 and TRBJ2-3; 8 nucleotides align to TRBD1. Germline loops: CDR1 MNHNS, CDR2 SASEGT. The J segment lost 6 bases and the V segment lost 7 bases, leaving 6 bases of the junction unmatched. The CDR3 is 13 residues long. CDR3 loop: CASTSGGSDTQYF. The CDR3, as DNA: TGTGCCAGCACGTCAGGGGGCAGTGATACGCAGTATTTT.

This clone was detected only once. This CDR3 is also generated by other DNA sequences in the sample. The chain has TRBV30 and TRBJ2-2, with D perhaps TRBD1 or TRBD2 (5 bases each). The germline V and J ends were trimmed by 2 bases and 2 bases, with 9 bases remaining between them. CDR3 length equals 14 residues. Germline V gives CDR1 GTSNPN, CDR2 SVGIG (reference sequence). CDR3 amino acids: CAWSLGVNTGELFF. The CDR3, as DNA: TGTGCCTGGAGTTTGGGGGTAAACACCGGGGAGCTGTTTTTT.

The genes are TRBV15 and TRBJ2-1; TRBD2 agrees at 8 bases. CDR3 length: 16 residues. Trimming cost V 6 bases and J 2 bases; bases outside gene matches: 9. Germline assignment: CDR1 LNHNV and CDR2 YYDKDF (reference sequence). This chain's CDR3 is CATRVEAGDPYNEQFF. Written as DNA, the CDR3 is TGTGCCACCAGAGTTGAAGCGGGAGACCCCTACAATGAGCAGTTCTTC.

The rearrangement uses TRBV6-5 and TRBJ2-4; 8 bases align to TRBD2. This CDR3 is built from 15 residues. Germline V CDR1 and CDR2: MNHEY, SVGAGI. Trimming at V came to 7 bases and at J to 7 bases, leaving 12 bases not matched to a gene. The CDR3 DNA sequence: TGTGCCAGCACCAACTCGGCGGGGGGACGGAACATTCAGTACTTC. As protein: CASTNSAGGRNIQYF.

This chain links TRBV7-9 with TRBJ1-1; D is ambiguous. The CDR3 covers 13 residues. The V and J ends lost 1 base and 5 bases respectively, with 8 bases between them. Germline V lookup: CDR1 SEHNR, CDR2 FQNEAQ (reference sequence). Here the CDR3 DNA reads TGTGCCAGCAGCTTAGAAAGAGGGACTGAAGCTTTCTTT. It specifies CASSLERGTEAFF.

The chain couples TRBV4-2 to TRBJ1-2; TRBD1 matches at 8 bases. The junction had 4 bases not matched to a gene; V was cut back by 0 bases and J by 4 bases. CDR3 length equals 15 residues. Per the germline V gene, CDR1 is LGHNA and CDR2 is YNFKEQ. CDR3 protein: CASSQDDRGIYGYTF. The CDR3 region has the DNA TGTGCCAGCAGCCAAGATGACAGGGGTATCTATGGCTACACCTTC.

This rearrangement joins TRBV4-1 to TRBJ1-2; TRBD1 might be the D (5 bases). CDR3 length equals 15 residues. Germline lookup yields CDR1 MGHRA and CDR2 YSYEKL. V was trimmed by 1 base and J by 3 bases, leaving 12 bases between them. The CDR3 DNA is TGCGCCAGCAGCCAAGGACCAGGGAAGGACTATGGCTACACCTTC. Protein product: CASSQGPGKDYGYTF.

This rearrangement joins TRBV9 to TRBJ2-5; D is unclear. Gene TRBJ2-7 matches the end of the DNA better, so the J call may be wrong. In germline, CDR1 is SGDLS, CDR2 YYNGEE. The CDR3 runs to 14 residues. The CDR3 bases are TGTGCCAGCAGCGTAGATTGGGGAAACTACGAGCAGTACTTC. Translation gives CASSVDWGNYEQYF.

The V gene is TRBV6-5, the J gene TRBJ2-1, with 11 nucleotides matching TRBD2. The CDR3 runs to 14 residues. V shed 11 bases and J 8 bases; nucleotides not matched to a gene: 11. Germline loops: CDR1 MNHEY, CDR2 SVGAGI. Here the CDR3 DNA reads TGTGCCTCCACAGCACTAGCGGGGGATGATGAGCAGTTCTTC. Translated, it gives CASTALAGDDEQFF.

This chain uses TRBV4-2 with TRBJ2-1; weak D call: TRBD1 (6 bases). CDR1 and CDR2 (germline): LGHNA, YNFKEQ. V was pared by 2 bases and J by 5 bases, with 16 bases between. The CDR3 spans 16 residues. CDR3 nucleotide sequence: TGTGCCAGCAGCCAACCCCAGGGGCGTAGGAACAATGAGCAGTTCTTC. Encoded protein: CASSQPQGRRNNEQFF.

The chain joins TRBV9 to TRBJ2-7, with D tentatively TRBD1 or TRBD2 (5 bases each). CDR1 and CDR2 from the germline V gene are SGDLS and YYNGEE. This CDR3 spans 14 amino acids. With 2 bases removed from V and 6 bases from J, the gap between germline ends came to 15 bases. The CDR3 loop reads CASSVSGKRSEQYF. The CDR3 DNA sequence: TGTGCCAGCAGCGTCTCAGGGAAGCGGTCCGAGCAGTACTTC.

V gene TRBV19 combines with J gene TRBJ2-5; 7 positions match TRBD2. The V and J ends lost 3 bases and 5 bases, in that order; junction bases with no gene match: 9. This CDR3 region has 15 residues. The germline CDR1 and CDR2 sequences are LNHDA and SQIVND (reference sequence). The CDR3 reads CASSMGLTPGETQYF. CDR3 in DNA: TGTGCCAGTAGTATGGGACTAACCCCGGGGGAGACCCAGTACTTC.

This clone turned up a few times. The chain recombines TRBV7-7 with TRBJ1-5; D is ambiguous. The CDR3 runs 11 residues. The V and J ends lost 3 bases and 3 bases respectively, with 0 bases between them. Germline-derived CDR1 and CDR2 are SSHAT and FNYEAQ (reference sequence). The DNA of the CDR3 is TGTGCCAGCAGCTTCAATCAGCCCCAGCATTTT. As protein: CASSFNQPQHF.

The V gene is TRBV19, the J gene TRBJ1-2; D unresolved. V lost 2 bases, J lost 7 bases, and 8 bases lay in between. The CDR3 has 12 amino acids. Germline CDR1 reads LNHDA; CDR2 reads SQIVND (reference sequence). CDR3: CASSINMGGYTF. CDR3 DNA sequence: TGTGCCAGTAGTATAAACATGGGTGGCTACACCTTC. Filled out from reference TRBV19 and TRBJ1-2, the complete variable domain reads DGGITQSPKYLFRKEGQNVTLSCEQNLNHDAMYWYRQDPGQGLRLIYYSQIVNDFQKGDIAEGYSVSREKKESFPLTVTSAQKNPTAFYLCASSINMGGYTFGSGTRLTVV.

The chain carries TRBV7-2 and TRBJ2-5; 8 bases are a match to TRBD1. The V segment lost 2 bases and the J segment 5 bases; nucleotides outside the gene matches: 1. Germline CDR1 reads SGHTA; CDR2 reads FQGNSA. The CDR3 runs 13 residues. CDR3 protein: CASSLNRGETQYF. CDR3 sequence (DNA): TGTGCCAGCAGCTTAAACAGGGGGGAGACCCAGTACTTC.

The V call is TRBV7-2, the J call TRBJ2-1, with 9 bases identical to TRBD2. The CDR3 runs to 14 residues. Unmatched junction bases numbered 3, after V lost 2 bases and J lost 7 bases. In germline, CDR1 is SGHTA, CDR2 FQGNSA. In DNA, the CDR3 is TGTGCCAGCAGCTTAATCAGCGGGAGGAATGAGCAGTTCTTC. This translates into CASSLISGRNEQFF.

This clone has just one count. The chain's CDR3 is CASHAYRDLSNQPQHF. The CDR3 DNA is TGTGCCAGTCATGCCTACCGGGACCTAAGCAATCAGCCCCAGCATTTT. The J gene is TRBJ1-5, the V gene TRBV19; possibly TRBD1 for D (5 bases). The CDR3 is made up of 16 amino acids. Trimming pared 8 bases from V and 1 base from J, leaving 18 bases between. The germline CDR1 and CDR2 sequences are LNHDA and SQIVND (reference sequence).

The chain carries TRBV6-1 and TRBJ1-6, with D maybe TRBD1 (5 bases). The CDR3 runs 13 residues. V lost 8 bases and J lost 15, with 20 bases in between. CDR1 and CDR2 (germline): MNHNS, SASEGT. This chain's CDR3 is CASAEGGALSLHF. Here the CDR3 DNA reads TGTGCCAGCGCAGAAGGTGGGGCCCTCAGCCTCCACTTT.

The CDR3 is CASSLVGSGANVLTF. Written as DNA, the CDR3 is TGTGCCAGCAGCTTGGTAGGATCTGGGGCCAACGTCCTGACTTTC. This chain connects TRBV5-4 to TRBJ2-6; D unclear. The germline V and J ends were trimmed by 0 bases and 1 base, with 5 bases remaining between them. This CDR3 contains 15 residues. The germline V gene has CDR1 SGHNT and CDR2 YYREEE (reference sequence).